These 18 T cell receptor beta chains came from one sample sequenced in a study of cytomegalovirus exposure and HLA in healthy donors. The PCR ran on 60 Vbeta and 13 Jbeta primers. Clones were sequenced by immunoSEQ multiplex PCR, and TCRdb holds only the in-frame ones, with some missing. The sample holds more than 60,000 clones. Sequencing input: PBMCs. Every receptor here comes from a boy aged 10-17 years in good health and CMV-seronegative.

The chain carries TRBV5-1 and TRBJ1-1, with a possible D match to TRBD1 (5 bases). This CDR3 is built from 11 residues. The V end lost 7 bases, the J end lost 5 bases, and 9 bases lay between the germline ends. Germline V gene data show CDR1 as SGHRS and CDR2 as YFSETQ. Here the CDR3 reads CASWGGTEAFF. The CDR3, as DNA: TGCGCCAGCTGGGGGGGAACTGAAGCTTTCTTT.

This sequence joins TRBV19 and TRBJ1-2; D might be TRBD1 (5 bases). CDR1 and CDR2 (germline): LNHDA, SQIVND (reference sequence). Between the trimmed V and J ends, which lost 7 bases and 8 bases, there was a span of 17 bases. The CDR3 is made up of 13 amino acids. CDR3 amino acids: CASNDNRSRGYTF. As DNA, the CDR3 is TGTGCCAGTAACGACAACAGGTCGCGGGGCTACACCTTC.

This sequence joins TRBV6-1 and TRBJ1-1; D is perhaps TRBD1 (6 bases). V was trimmed by 9 bases and J by 1 base, leaving 12 bases between them. Germline CDR1 and CDR2: MNHNS and SASEGT. This CDR3 is built from 13 residues. CDR3 region: CARTGFENTEAFF. CDR3 nucleotides: TGTGCCAGAACAGGGTTTGAGAACACTGAAGCTTTCTTT.

This chain links TRBV19 with TRBJ2-7; TRBD1 might be the D (5 bases). CDR3 length equals 20 residues. V shed 4 bases and J shed 3 bases, with 31 bases lying between them. Germline-derived CDR1 and CDR2 are LNHDA and SQIVND (reference sequence). CDR3 protein: CASSTFWGPGFSWISYEQYF. CDR3 DNA: TGTGCCAGTAGTACCTTTTGGGGCCCGGGTTTTTCATGGATAAGCTACGAGCAGTACTTC.

V usage is TRBV5-1 and J usage is TRBJ2-5; 16 bases map to TRBD2. The J segment lost 3 bases and the V segment lost 4 bases, leaving 6 bases of the junction unmatched. The germline V gene has CDR1 SGHRS and CDR2 YFSETQ. The CDR3 has 17 amino acids. CDR3 in DNA: TGCGCCAGCAGCCCCTCCGGGACTAGCGGGAGGGAAGAGACCCAGTACTTC. It is translated as CASSPSGTSGREETQYF.

The chain carries TRBV29-1 and TRBJ2-1; a possible D gene is TRBD1 (6 bases). V was cut by 5 bases and J by 0 bases, with 14 bases left in between. Germline V gives CDR1 SQVTM, CDR2 ANQGSEA. There are 15 residues in the CDR3. Written as DNA, the CDR3 is TGCAGCGTTCCTACAGGGTCGAGCTCCTACAATGAGCAGTTCTTC. It specifies CSVPTGSSSYNEQFF.

CDR3 nucleotide sequence: TGTGCCAGCAGGGAGGGTTTCGCGAACACCGGGGAGCTGTTTTTT. Its protein is CASREGFANTGELFF. The rearrangement links TRBV27 to TRBJ2-2; tentative D call: TRBD2 (6 bases). Germline V gives CDR1 MNHEY, CDR2 SMNVEV (reference sequence). CDR3 size: 15 residues. Trimming pared 6 bases from V and 0 bases from J, leaving 11 bases between.

The CDR3 DNA follows: TGTGCCAGCAGCCCTGGGACTCCGAGCTCCTACGAGCAGTACTTC. Translating gives CASSPGTPSSYEQYF. This chain uses TRBV5-6 with TRBJ2-7; tentatively, D is TRBD2 (6 bases). CDR3 length: 15 residues. Germline-derived CDR1 and CDR2 are SGHDT and YYEEEE. V was trimmed by 4 bases and J by 0 bases, leaving 14 bases between them.

This rearrangement joins TRBV5-4 to TRBJ2-5; D gene ambiguous. The CDR3 runs to 15 residues. Germline V gene data show CDR1 as SGHNT and CDR2 as YYREEE (reference sequence). V lost 0 bases and J lost 5, with 14 bases in between. CDR3 coding DNA: TGTGCCAGCAGCTTGGATCCCGGTCCCCCGGAGACCCAGTACTTC. It translates to CASSLDPGPPETQYF.

CDR3 in DNA: TGTGCCAGCAGTTCTGAGACAGGGACCTACGAGCAGTACTTC. It codes for CASSSETGTYEQYF. The chain carries TRBV27 and TRBJ2-7, with TRBD1 matching 7 bases. Germline V gene lookup returns CDR1 MNHEY and CDR2 SMNVEV (reference sequence). This CDR3 comprises 14 residues. J was trimmed by 2 bases and V by 4 bases; bases with no gene match: 5.

As to this clone: This CDR3 is also generated by other DNA sequences in the sample. The rearrangement uses TRBV9 and TRBJ1-1, with D unclear. Germline V CDR1 and CDR2: SGDLS, YYNGEE. V was trimmed by 1 base and J by 5 bases, leaving 15 bases between them. CDR3 length equals 15 residues. The CDR3 loop is CASSVQLGSGTEAFF. CDR3 coding DNA: TGTGCCAGCAGCGTACAACTAGGATCCGGAACTGAAGCTTTCTTT.

The V gene is TRBV9, the J gene TRBJ1-3, with D unclear. V lost 4 bases and J lost 0, with 17 bases in between. The CDR3 runs 17 residues. Germline loops: CDR1 SGDLS, CDR2 YYNGEE. The CDR3: CASSPEIGLSSGNTIYF. The CDR3, as DNA: TGTGCCAGCAGCCCAGAGATCGGACTGAGCTCTGGAAACACCATATATTTT.

This rearrangement joins TRBV5-1 to TRBJ2-3, with 7 bases lining up with TRBD1. V was clipped by 5 bases and J by 2 bases; unmatched bases: 11. The germline V gene encodes CDR1 SGHRS and CDR2 YFSETQ. This CDR3 region has 16 residues. CDR3 protein: CASRLTGQTYTDTQYF. The DNA for the CDR3 is TGCGCCAGCAGACTGACAGGGCAAACTTACACAGATACGCAGTATTTT. Full variable domain (remainder filled in from reference TRBV5-1 and TRBJ2-3): KAGVTQTPRYLIKTRGQQVTLSCSPISGHRSVSWYQQTPGQGLQFLFEYFSETQRNKGNFPGRFSGRQFSNSRSEMNVSTLELGDSALYLCASRLTGQTYTDTQYFGPGTRLTVL.

The chain recombines TRBV7-9 with TRBJ2-1; D is perhaps TRBD2 (5 bases). V lost 0 bases and J lost 3, with 9 bases in between. This CDR3 has 15 residues. Germline V gene sequence: CDR1 SEHNR, CDR2 FQNEAQ (reference sequence). Here the CDR3 reads CASSLALGNYNEQFF. The DNA for the CDR3 is TGTGCCAGCAGCTTAGCGCTCGGGAACTACAATGAGCAGTTCTTC.

The rearrangement uses TRBV5-4 and TRBJ1-3; unclear D gene. The CDR3 is 16 residues long. V was shortened by 0 bases and J by 3 bases, with 13 bases between the two germline ends. Germline values: CDR1 SGHNT, CDR2 YYREEE (reference sequence). CDR3 sequence (DNA): TGTGCCAGCAGCTTGGGGATGGAATCGGGTGGAAACACCATATATTTT. Its translation is CASSLGMESGGNTIYF.

The chain combines TRBV7-9 with TRBJ1-2; D is unclear. This CDR3 region has 15 residues. The V end was cut by 1 base, the J end by 5 bases, with 14 bases between. Per germline, CDR1 SEHNR and CDR2 FQNEAQ (reference sequence). The CDR3 nucleotides read TGTGCCAGCAGCTTAGGAGAGGCAAGATTGTATGGCTACACCTTC. Its protein product is CASSLGEARLYGYTF.

The chain carries TRBV4-1 and TRBJ2-7; no definite D call. The germline V gene has CDR1 MGHRA and CDR2 YSYEKL. V was trimmed by 0 bases and J by 5 bases, leaving 5 bases between them. This CDR3 contains 12 residues. The CDR3 nucleotides read TGCGCCAGCAGCCAAGATGAGGACGAGCAGTACTTC. Protein: CASSQDEDEQYF.

This sequence joins TRBV4-1 and TRBJ2-7, with 8 bases that match TRBD2. This CDR3 is built from 15 residues. CDR1 and CDR2 from the germline V gene are MGHRA and YSYEKL. J was trimmed by 3 bases and V by 3 bases; bases with no gene match: 7. The CDR3 reads CASSQAAGTSYEQYF. The CDR3 bases are TGCGCCAGCAGCCAGGCCGCCGGGACTAGCTACGAGCAGTACTTC.